This entry lists 22 T cell receptor beta chains sequenced from one sample in a study of shared clonotypes between healthy human individuals. TCRdb keeps only in-frame clones here, not all; method: immunoSEQ multiplex PCR. The sample contains roughly 1,000,000 clones, around three quarters of which appear only once. The sequencing sample was made of memory CD4+ T cells from PBMCs. Subset reported: CD45RA-negative fraction. Receptors originate from a man younger than 35 in good health. Some clones in this sample may be carry-over from other donors' samples.

This clone was seen a few times. CDR3 residues: CASSKDRDQPQHF. The CDR3 coding sequence is TGTGCCAGCAGTAAGGACAGGGATCAGCCCCAGCATTTT. The chain couples TRBV27 to TRBJ1-5, with 8 bases lining up with TRBD1. V lost 5 bases to trimming and J lost 5 bases; unmatched junction nucleotides: 2. This CDR3 comprises 13 residues. CDR1 and CDR2 (germline): MNHEY, SMNVEV (reference sequence).

The chain joins TRBV5-4 to TRBJ2-5, with D possibly being TRBD2 (6 bases). Germline CDR1 reads SGHNT; CDR2 reads YYREEE (reference sequence). CDR3 size: 14 residues. The germline V and J ends were trimmed by 4 bases and 1 base, with 11 bases remaining between them. The CDR3 DNA follows: TGTGCCAGCAGCGACCGGAGGGGCCAAGAGACCCAGTACTTC. Its translation is CASSDRRGQETQYF.

On this clone itself: A clone one base away is much larger, so this may be a read error. Different DNA sequences within this sample yield the same CDR3. The chain employs TRBV5-1 and TRBJ2-1; no reliable D call. CDR3 length equals 12 residues. V was shortened by 1 base and J by 3 bases, with 2 bases between the two germline ends. CDR1 and CDR2 from the germline V gene are SGHRS and YFSETQ. The CDR3 nucleotides are TGCGCCAGCAGCTTGATCTACAATGAGCAGTTCTTC. Protein sequence: CASSLIYNEQFF.

This chain connects TRBV5-5 to TRBJ1-5; no definite D call. V lost 4 bases to trimming and J lost 3 bases, with 14 bases between them. The CDR3 spans 15 residues. Germline V gives CDR1 SGHKS, CDR2 YYEKEE (reference sequence). CDR3 protein: CASSPEGYTNQPQHF. The CDR3 coding sequence is TGTGCCAGCAGCCCCGAAGGCTACACCAATCAGCCCCAGCATTTT.

This clone was found a few times. Distinct nucleotide sequences in the sample also encode this CDR3. V gene TRBV30 combines with J gene TRBJ2-3; D gene unclear. This CDR3 is built from 12 residues. V was clipped by 3 bases and J by 0 bases, with 4 bases between them. The germline V gene encodes CDR1 GTSNPN and CDR2 SVGIG (reference sequence). CDR3 DNA sequence: TGTGCCTGGAGCGGGAGCACAGATACGCAGTATTTT. This codes for CAWSGSTDTQYF.

The chain links TRBV14 to TRBJ2-7; D possibly matches TRBD1 or TRBD2 (5 bases each). V was pared by 4 bases and J by 2 bases, with 9 bases between. The CDR3 extends over 13 amino acids. Per the germline V gene, CDR1 is SGHDN and CDR2 is FVKESK. The chain's CDR3 is CASSPPGPYEQYF. The CDR3 nucleotides read TGTGCCAGCAGCCCTCCGGGACCCTACGAGCAGTACTTC. Combining the CDR3 with reference TRBV14 and TRBJ2-7 gives the whole variable domain EAGVTQFPSHSVIEKGQTVTLRCDPISGHDNLYWYRRVMGKEIKFLLHFVKESKQDESGMPNNRFLAERTGGTYSTLKVQPAELEDSGVYFCASSPPGPYEQYFGPGTRLTVT.

This chain links TRBV6-6 with TRBJ1-3; D not certain. Germline V gene lookup returns CDR1 MNHNY and CDR2 SVGAGI (reference sequence). V dropped 7 bases and J dropped 4 bases, with 14 bases sitting between them. The CDR3 spans 14 residues. The CDR3 spells CASTLSGSGNTIYF. In DNA form, the CDR3 reads TGTGCCAGCACCCTCTCGGGGTCCGGAAACACCATATATTTT.

The chain joins TRBV2 to TRBJ2-7; no clear D. V was shortened by 7 bases and J by 1 base, with 5 bases between the two germline ends. The CDR3 totals 11 residues. The germline gives CDR1 SNHLY, CDR2 FYNNEI. CDR3 loop: CASTPSYEQYF. CDR3 DNA sequence: TGTGCCAGCACCCCATCCTACGAGCAGTACTTC.

DNA for the CDR3: TGCAGCGTTATTACAGGGTTTTACAATGAGCAGTTCTTC. Encoded protein: CSVITGFYNEQFF. This rearrangement joins TRBV29-1 to TRBJ2-1; TRBD1 is a possible D gene (6 bases). The V gene lost 5 bases and the J gene lost 4 bases, with 12 bases spanning the gap. Per the germline V gene, CDR1 is SQVTM and CDR2 is ANQGSEA. CDR3 length equals 13 residues.

The chain is built from TRBV5-1 and TRBJ2-1; 9 bases fit TRBD2. Germline lookup yields CDR1 SGHRS and CDR2 YFSETQ. The CDR3 extends over 15 amino acids. Losses at the gene ends were 0 bases for V and 7 bases for J; bases not matched to a gene: 5. The CDR3 DNA is TGCGCCAGCAGCTTGGAAGGACTAGCGTGGAATGAGCAGTTCTTC. It specifies CASSLEGLAWNEQFF. Combining the CDR3 with reference TRBV5-1 and TRBJ2-1 gives the whole variable domain KAGVTQTPRYLIKTRGQQVTLSCSPISGHRSVSWYQQTPGQGLQFLFEYFSETQRNKGNFPGRFSGRQFSNSRSEMNVSTLELGDSALYLCASSLEGLAWNEQFFGPGTRLTVL.

The chain couples TRBV27 to TRBJ2-5; unclear D gene. Trimming took off 8 bases at V and 0 bases at J, with 16 bases between the two ends. The germline CDR1 and CDR2 sequences are MNHEY and SMNVEV (reference sequence). There are 15 residues in the CDR3. The CDR3, as DNA: TGTGCCAGCCATAGCATAGGCGCGTACCAAGAGACCCAGTACTTC. This encodes CASHSIGAYQETQYF.

This clone came up a few times. The chain joins TRBV6-1 to TRBJ2-3; 8 positions match TRBD1. Trimming took 3 bases from V and 9 from J; bases not matched to a gene: 8. Germline CDR1 reads MNHNS; CDR2 reads SASEGT. The CDR3 sequence is 14 residues long. CDR3 in amino acids: CASSDTTGGGTQYF. The CDR3 nucleotides are TGTGCCAGCAGTGACACCACAGGGGGAGGCACGCAGTATTTT.

Details on this clone: The sample has other DNA sequences that encode this CDR3 too. The rearrangement joins TRBV5-1 to TRBJ2-7, with 9 nucleotides matching TRBD1. Germline-derived CDR1 and CDR2 are SGHRS and YFSETQ. The CDR3 is made up of 14 amino acids. V was pared by 4 bases and J by 3 bases, with 5 bases of the junction left unmatched. The CDR3 nucleotides are TGCGCCAGCAGCCCCAGGACAGGGGACTACGAGCAGTACTTC. Translating gives CASSPRTGDYEQYF.

The rearrangement joins TRBV27 to TRBJ2-7; TRBD1 agrees at 7 bases. Losses at the gene ends were 4 bases for V and 2 bases for J; bases not matched to a gene: 5. The CDR3 consists of 14 residues. CDR1 is MNHEY, CDR2 SMNVEV, per germline (reference sequence). CDR3 sequence (DNA): TGTGCCAGCAGTTCATATCAGGGGGCCTACGAGCAGTACTTC. Amino acids: CASSSYQGAYEQYF.

The V call is TRBV5-4, the J call TRBJ2-7; TRBD2 agrees at 9 bases. This CDR3 is 15 amino acids long. Germline values: CDR1 SGHNT, CDR2 YYREEE (reference sequence). V lost 0 bases to trimming and J lost 5 bases; unmatched junction nucleotides: 6. CDR3: CASSLVGSGSHEQYF. CDR3 DNA sequence: TGTGCCAGCAGCTTGGTAGGTAGCGGGAGCCACGAGCAGTACTTC.

This clone was detected only once. The chain uses TRBV18 and TRBJ1-3; D gene ambiguous. The CDR3 length is 16 residues. Germline loops: CDR1 KGHSH, CDR2 LQKENI. Trimming took off 4 bases at V and 0 bases at J, with 13 bases between the two ends. CDR3 residues: CASSLGTVNSGNTIYF. The CDR3, as DNA: TGTGCCAGCTCACTTGGAACGGTCAACTCTGGAAACACCATATATTTT.

The genes are TRBV6-1 and TRBJ1-5; D may be TRBD1 (6 bases). V lost 4 bases, J lost 6 bases, and 16 bases lay in between. Germline V gene sequence: CDR1 MNHNS, CDR2 SASEGT. The CDR3 loop spans 15 amino acids. The CDR3 DNA is TGTGCCAGCAGTGGCAGGGGTTTTGAGGGTCAGCCCCAGCATTTT. Protein product: CASSGRGFEGQPQHF.

This chain joins TRBV14 and TRBJ1-1; D is unclear. V gave up 4 bases and J gave up 0 bases, with 6 bases separating them. Germline-derived CDR1 and CDR2 are SGHDN and FVKESK. This CDR3 spans 13 amino acids. Written as DNA, the CDR3 is TGTGCCAGCAGCCGGGATTTGAACACTGAAGCTTTCTTT. Translation gives CASSRDLNTEAFF.

This rearrangement joins TRBV5-8 to TRBJ2-7, with D maybe TRBD1 (6 bases). Trimming left V 3 bases short and J 2 bases short, with 15 bases between. The V gene's germline CDR1 is SGHTS and CDR2 YDEGEE. There are 15 residues in the CDR3. CDR3 in amino acids: CASSSSHDRTYEQYF. Here the CDR3 DNA reads TGTGCCAGCAGCTCGAGCCACGACAGGACCTACGAGCAGTACTTC.

The chain carries TRBV10-3 and TRBJ1-2, with 7 bases matching TRBD1. The CDR3 spans 14 residues. CDR1 is ENHRY, CDR2 SYGVKD, per germline. With V trimmed by 2 bases and J by 7 bases, 7 bases remained unmatched. The chain's CDR3 is CAISETGELGGYTF. CDR3 DNA sequence: TGTGCCATCAGTGAGACAGGGGAGTTGGGTGGCTACACCTTC.

A remark on this clone: This CDR3 is also generated by other DNA sequences in the sample. V gene TRBV7-9 combines with J gene TRBJ2-5; D is tentatively TRBD1 or TRBD2 (6 bases each). CDR3 length: 13 residues. CDR1 and CDR2 (germline): SEHNR, FQNEAQ (reference sequence). V lost 3 bases and J lost 3, with 8 bases in between. As DNA, the CDR3 is TGTGCCAGCAGCTTGGGGGGCGAAGAGACCCAGTACTTC. Encoded protein: CASSLGGEETQYF.

The chain combines TRBV5-4 with TRBJ2-2, with D uncertain. V was clipped by 2 bases and J by 3 bases, with 8 bases between them. The CDR3 sequence is 14 residues long. Germline V CDR1 and CDR2: SGHNT, YYREEE (reference sequence). CDR3 sequence (DNA): TGTGCCAGCAGCTTAAGGACGGACACCGGGGAGCTGTTTTTT. Its protein product is CASSLRTDTGELFF.